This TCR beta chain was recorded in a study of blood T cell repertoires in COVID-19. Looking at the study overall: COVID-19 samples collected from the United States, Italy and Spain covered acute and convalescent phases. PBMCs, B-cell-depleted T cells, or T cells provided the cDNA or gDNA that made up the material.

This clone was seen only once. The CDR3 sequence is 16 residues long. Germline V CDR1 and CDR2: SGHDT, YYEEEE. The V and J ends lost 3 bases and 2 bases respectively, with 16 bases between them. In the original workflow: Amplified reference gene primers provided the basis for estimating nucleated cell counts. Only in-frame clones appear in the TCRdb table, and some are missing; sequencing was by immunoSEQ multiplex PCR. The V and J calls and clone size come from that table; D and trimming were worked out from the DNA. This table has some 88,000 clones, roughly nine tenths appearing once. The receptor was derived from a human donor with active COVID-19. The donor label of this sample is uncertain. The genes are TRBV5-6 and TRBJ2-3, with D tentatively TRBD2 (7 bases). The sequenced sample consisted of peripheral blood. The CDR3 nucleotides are TGTGCCAGCAGCTCACTACGGGGGGCCACCACAGATACGCAGTATTTT. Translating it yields CASSSLRGATTDTQYF.